Below, 24 T cell receptor beta chains from the same sample are listed, as sequenced in a study of cytomegalovirus exposure and HLA in healthy donors. The primer mix had 60 Vbeta and 13 Jbeta primers. Assay: immunoSEQ multiplex PCR; the TCRdb copy retains only in-frame clones and omits some. The profile shows 120,000 to 150,000 clones, roughly 80% of them singletons. The sequenced sample consisted of PBMCs. Every receptor here comes from a male donor in good health and CMV-seronegative.

The chain couples TRBV4-2 to TRBJ2-3; D is possibly TRBD2 (5 bases). CDR3 length equals 16 residues. From germline, CDR1 is LGHNA and CDR2 YNFKEQ. Trimming took off 1 base at V and 4 bases at J, with 15 bases between the two ends. The CDR3 DNA reads as TGTGCCAGCAGCCAAGGGGAGTTGACGTTCGCAGATACGCAGTATTTT. It codes for CASSQGELTFADTQYF.

The chain recombines TRBV10-2 with TRBJ1-1, with D possibly TRBD1 on 6 matching bases. Germline loops: CDR1 WSHSY, CDR2 SAAADI. There are 10 residues in the CDR3. Trimming took off 10 bases at V and 3 bases at J, with 6 bases between the two ends. CDR3 loop: CATGDTEAFF. In DNA, the CDR3 is TGCGCCACAGGGGACACTGAAGCTTTCTTT.

The rearrangement uses TRBV2 and TRBJ1-1; D possibly corresponds to TRBD1 (5 bases). Germline-derived CDR1 and CDR2 are SNHLY and FYNNEI. The V and J ends lost 7 bases and 4 bases respectively, with 16 bases between them. This CDR3 comprises 14 residues. The CDR3 coding sequence is TGTGCCAGCACGGTCGACAGTTGGGGCACTGAAGCTTTCTTT. This encodes CASTVDSWGTEAFF.

This sequence joins TRBV19 and TRBJ1-1; TRBD1 might be the D (6 bases). The CDR3 is made up of 16 amino acids. Trimming removed 3 bases from V and 6 bases from J, with 20 bases in between. Germline-derived CDR1 and CDR2 are LNHDA and SQIVND (reference sequence). The CDR3 region has the DNA TGTGCCAGTAGTATTCCCTCTTACAGGGATAGATCTGAAGCTTTCTTT. Translated, it gives CASSIPSYRDRSEAFF.

The chain combines TRBV7-9 with TRBJ2-6; the match to TRBD1 covers 8 bases. J gave up 0 bases and V 1 base, and 2 bases lay outside the gene matches. This CDR3 region has 17 residues. From germline, CDR1 is SEHNR and CDR2 FQNEAQ (reference sequence). Written as DNA, the CDR3 is TGTGCCAGCAGCTTAGGGACAGGGCCCTCTGGGGCCAACGTCCTGACTTTC. Translating it yields CASSLGTGPSGANVLTF.

V and J are TRBV13 and TRBJ1-1, with D unresolved. Germline V lookup: CDR1 PRHDT, CDR2 FYEKMQ (reference sequence). V was clipped by 3 bases and J by 0 bases, with 5 bases between them. CDR3 length: 13 amino acids. Here the CDR3 reads CASSLRLNTEAFF. The CDR3 DNA follows: TGTGCCAGCAGCTTGAGGTTGAACACTGAAGCTTTCTTT.

The chain links TRBV30 to TRBJ2-4; maybe TRBD2 (6 bases). Between the trimmed V and J ends, which lost 5 bases and 7 bases, there was a span of 15 bases. CDR1 and CDR2 (germline): GTSNPN, SVGIG (reference sequence). CDR3 length: 13 residues. The CDR3 spells CAWSIGTGNIQYF. CDR3 nucleotide sequence: TGTGCCTGGTCAATCGGGACTGGGAACATTCAGTACTTC.

This chain uses TRBV5-1 with TRBJ2-1, with D possibly matching TRBD2 (7 bases). There are 14 residues in the CDR3. Deletions cut 0 bases from V and 6 bases from J, with 10 bases between. Germline CDR1 reads SGHRS; CDR2 reads YFSETQ. Here the CDR3 DNA reads TGCGCCAGCAGCTTGGGCGGGGGCTCCAATGAGCAGTTCTTC. Its translation is CASSLGGGSNEQFF.

The V and J genes are TRBV19 and TRBJ1-2; a possible D gene is TRBD1 (5 bases). V was shortened by 3 bases and J by 4 bases, with 18 bases between the two germline ends. Per germline, CDR1 LNHDA and CDR2 SQIVND (reference sequence). There are 16 residues in the CDR3. CDR3 loop: CASSIPTVKAPYGYTF. Written as DNA, the CDR3 is TGTGCCAGTAGTATCCCGACAGTTAAAGCCCCCTATGGCTACACCTTC.

The chain is built from TRBV6-5 and TRBJ2-1, with D hard to call. V shed 5 bases and J shed 8 bases, with 7 bases lying between them. Germline V CDR1 and CDR2: MNHEY, SVGAGI. This CDR3 region has 11 residues. CDR3 sequence: CASSGVDEQFF. The CDR3 bases are TGTGCCAGCAGTGGAGTGGATGAGCAGTTCTTC.

The chain is built from TRBV5-1 and TRBJ2-7, with 12 bases lining up with TRBD2. With 4 bases clipped from V and 0 bases from J, the junction kept 2 bases outside the gene matches. In germline, CDR1 is SGHRS, CDR2 YFSETQ. The CDR3 is 15 amino acids. The CDR3 nucleotides are TGCGCCAGCAGCATGGGACTAGCGGGCTCCTACGAGCAGTACTTC. Protein: CASSMGLAGSYEQYF.

The chain links TRBV7-9 to TRBJ2-5, with TRBD2 matching over 8 bases. The CDR3 length is 16 residues. The junction had 8 bases not matched to a gene; V was cut back by 0 bases and J by 5 bases. Germline lookup yields CDR1 SEHNR and CDR2 FQNEAQ (reference sequence). CDR3 DNA: TGTGCCAGCAGCTTAGCGCCCGGGAGGGCCGGGGAGACCCAGTACTTC. Residues: CASSLAPGRAGETQYF.

The chain recombines TRBV7-8 with TRBJ1-5; tentative D call: TRBD1 (5 bases). Trimming took off 1 base at V and 1 base at J, with 8 bases between the two ends. Germline V gives CDR1 SGHVS, CDR2 FQNEAQ. The CDR3 spans 15 residues. This CDR3 is CASSLDRLSNQPQHF. As DNA, the CDR3 is TGTGCCAGCAGCTTAGACAGGCTCAGCAATCAGCCCCAGCATTTT.

This chain connects TRBV7-9 to TRBJ1-1, with 9 bases matching TRBD1. The CDR3 spans 17 residues. Germline CDR1 SEHNR, CDR2 FQNEAQ (reference sequence). V shed 6 bases, J shed 4 bases, and the junction held 15 bases outside the gene matches. For the CDR3, the DNA is TGTGCCAGCAGTTCACCCTCCTGGACAGGGGCCCCCACTGAAGCTTTCTTT. This translates into CASSSPSWTGAPTEAFF.

The CDR3 protein is CASSPKFTGDYGYTF. CDR3 in DNA: TGCGCCAGCAGCCCAAAATTTACAGGGGACTATGGCTACACCTTC. The rearrangement joins TRBV5-1 to TRBJ1-2; 7 bases align to TRBD1. CDR1 and CDR2 from the germline V gene are SGHRS and YFSETQ. Germline trimming cut 4 bases from V and 3 bases from J; bases unmatched to any gene: 9. The CDR3 consists of 15 residues.

The rearrangement joins TRBV19 to TRBJ2-1; TRBD2 matches 8 bases. The CDR3 sequence is 16 residues long. The V gene end was trimmed by 7 bases and the J gene end by 0 bases; junction bases not matched to a gene: 8. Germline CDR1 is LNHDA and CDR2 is SQIVND (reference sequence). The CDR3, as DNA: TGTGCCAGTATAGGGCGGAGCGGGGGCTCCTACAATGAGCAGTTCTTC. It translates to CASIGRSGGSYNEQFF.

The V call is TRBV6-5, the J call TRBJ1-1; D possibly corresponds to TRBD1 (6 bases). V dropped 5 bases and J dropped 7 bases, with 17 bases sitting between them. CDR3 length: 14 amino acids. Germline-derived CDR1 and CDR2 are MNHEY and SVGAGI. The CDR3: CASSVLQGPHEAFF. CDR3 bases: TGTGCCAGCAGTGTACTACAGGGCCCCCATGAAGCTTTCTTT.

In DNA, the CDR3 is TGTGCCATCAGGGAGACCCTGACAGGGTCCGGCGGGGAGCTGTTTTTT. Its translation: CAIRETLTGSGGELFF. This sequence joins TRBV10-3 and TRBJ2-2; 7 bases line up with TRBD1. The CDR3 is 16 residues long. The V and J ends lost 6 bases and 7 bases, in that order; junction bases with no gene match: 14. Germline values: CDR1 ENHRY, CDR2 SYGVKD.

The chain joins TRBV6-1 to TRBJ2-1, with D possibly TRBD2 on 6 matching bases. The CDR3 covers 14 residues. The V gene's germline CDR1 is MNHNS and CDR2 SASEGT. V was clipped by 3 bases and J by 7 bases, with 13 bases between them. The CDR3 nucleotides are TGTGCCAGCAGTGAGGGGGGAATCCTGAATGAGCAGTTCTTC. It encodes CASSEGGILNEQFF.

The rearrangement joins TRBV7-9 to TRBJ2-3; tentative D call: TRBD1 (5 bases). The CDR3 sequence is 16 residues long. Germline V gene data show CDR1 as SEHNR and CDR2 as FQNEAQ (reference sequence). V was trimmed by 0 bases and J by 2 bases, leaving 12 bases between them. The CDR3 here is CASSLADRAPTDTQYF. CDR3 bases: TGTGCCAGCAGCTTAGCAGACAGAGCCCCCACAGATACGCAGTATTTT. The complete variable domain, with remaining parts taken from reference TRBV7-9 and TRBJ2-3, reads DTGVSQNPRHKITKRGQNVTFRCDPISEHNRLYWYRQTLGQGPEFLTYFQNEAQLEKSRLLSDRFSAERPKGSFSTLEIQRTEQGDSAMYLCASSLADRAPTDTQYFGPGTRLTVL.

V gene TRBV7-9 combines with J gene TRBJ2-5, with 11 nucleotides matching TRBD1. Germline assignment: CDR1 SEHNR and CDR2 FQNEAQ (reference sequence). This CDR3 region has 15 residues. V dropped 5 bases and J dropped 5; count of bases not matched to a gene: 7. CDR3 protein: CASSQGTGGRETQYF. In DNA, the CDR3 is TGTGCCAGCAGCCAAGGGACAGGGGGGAGGGAGACCCAGTACTTC.

The J gene is TRBJ1-2, the V gene TRBV5-6; D is uncertain. Germline loops: CDR1 SGHDT, CDR2 YYEEEE. The CDR3 is 13 amino acids. V gave up 5 bases and J gave up 8 bases, with 16 bases separating them. The CDR3 sequence is CASSRRWAFGYTF. The DNA of the CDR3 is TGTGCCAGCAGTCGAAGGTGGGCTTTCGGCTACACCTTC.

This clone was counted a few times. The chain links TRBV18 to TRBJ1-6, with 10 bases matching TRBD1. Germline CDR1 reads KGHSH; CDR2 reads LQKENI. The CDR3 consists of 14 residues. J lost 7 bases, V lost 3 bases, and 0 bases had no gene match. CDR3 sequence reads: CASSPGQGNSPLHF. CDR3 DNA sequence: TGTGCCAGCTCACCGGGACAGGGGAATTCACCCCTCCACTTT.

CDR3 sequence reads: CSAGSGEQPQHF. Here the CDR3 DNA reads TGCAGCGCTGGGAGTGGTGAACAGCCCCAGCATTTT. This chain connects TRBV29-1 to TRBJ1-5; D gene ambiguous. CDR3 size: 12 residues. Trimming stripped 7 bases from V and 7 bases from J, with 14 bases between. The germline gives CDR1 SQVTM, CDR2 ANQGSEA.